The rows below give T cell receptor beta chains drawn from one sample of a study of blood T cell repertoires in COVID-19. The data were produced by immunoSEQ multiplex PCR, yet TCRdb's version contains in-frame clones alone and is incomplete. The sample includes roughly 66,000 clones, 65% to 85% of them seen just once. Sequences were obtained from peripheral blood. All receptors come from a woman between 55 and 75 years old with acute or convalescent COVID-19. The CDR3 runs from the conserved cysteine through the conserved F or W. Each record gives: J gene, clone size, V gene, D gene, CDR3 DNA, CDR3 protein. D genes are given only for firm matches. Only part of the rows carry a size: once, few, many, or a class if the clone is expanded.

>TRBJ1-2|few|TRBV14|-
TGTGCCAGCAGCCTGCGAACCGGTGGCTACACCTTC
CASSLRTGGYTF
>TRBJ2-7|-|TRBV9|-
TGTGCCAGCAGCCTTACCCCGGGCGAGCAGTACTTC
CASSLTPGEQYF
>TRBJ1-1|-|TRBV5-5|-
TGTGCCAGCAGCCTCTCGAGCTCGAACACTGAAGCTTTCTTT
CASSLSSSNTEAFF
>TRBJ2-7|-|TRBV19|TRBD1
TGTGCCAGTAGTTCCGGGACAGGGGCGTACGAGCAGTACTTC
CASSSGTGAYEQYF
>TRBJ1-1|-|TRBV6-2/TRBV6-3|-
TGTGCCAGCAGTTACTCGTCGGGGAGAACTGAAGCTTTCTTT
CASSYSSGRTEAFF
>TRBJ2-7|once|TRBV21-1|-
TGTGCCAGCAGCAAAGAGTGCAGGCCCCACGAGCAGTACTTC
CASSKECRPHEQYF
>TRBJ2-7|-|TRBV7-2|-
TGTGCCAGCAGCCCTCGATTGATGGGAGTCTCCTACGAGCAGTACTTC
CASSPRLMGVSYEQYF
>TRBJ1-4|-|TRBV18|-
TGTGCCAGCTCGCCCAGGGGTGCAACTAATGAAAAACTGTTTTTT
CASSPRGATNEKLFF
>TRBJ1-2|-|TRBV5-1|-
TGCGCCAGCAGCCGGACGGCGGGATCTAACTATGGCTACACCTTC
CASSRTAGSNYGYTF
>TRBJ2-2|-|TRBV9|-
TGTGCCAGCAGCGCCCGCGGGGCAGGGGGGGAGCTGTTTTTT
CASSARGAGGELFF
>TRBJ2-5|-|TRBV7-9|-
TGTGCCAGCAGCCCCGGTCTAGCGCGAGAGACCCAGTACTTC
CASSPGLARETQYF
>TRBJ1-2|-|TRBV5-1|TRBD1
TGCGCCAGCAGCGGGGGGACAGACTTAATTTATGGCTACACCTTC
CASSGGTDLIYGYTF
>TRBJ1-1|-|TRBV5-4|TRBD1
TGTGCCAGCAGCCCGACAGGGGGGTACACTGAAGCTTTCTTT
CASSPTGGYTEAFF
>TRBJ1-1|-|TRBV7-9|-
TGTGCCAGCAGCTTAGCGGAGGGTTCTGAAGCTTTCTTT
CASSLAEGSEAFF
>TRBJ1-1|-|TRBV19|-
TGTGCCAGTAGTATGAACAGGGAATCGAGGAACACTGAAGCTTTCTTT
CASSMNRESRNTEAFF
>TRBJ1-4|once|TRBV18|TRBD1
TGTGCCAGCTCACCATCGGGACAGGGGATTAATGAAAAACTGTTTTTT
CASSPSGQGINEKLFF
>TRBJ1-5|-|TRBV6-4|-
TGTGCCAGCAGTGAGGAGGTCAATCAGCCCCAGCATTTT
CASSEEVNQPQHF
>TRBJ2-5|-|TRBV30|TRBD2
TGTGCCTACCAGCGGGGGGGCTCCCAAGAGACCCAGTACTTC
CAYQRGGSQETQYF
>TRBJ1-2|-|TRBV7-9|-
TGTGCCAGCAGTCCTACCCAGGACTATGGCTACACCTTC
CASSPTQDYGYTF
>TRBJ2-3|-|TRBV3-1/TRBV3-2|-
TGTGCCAGCAGCCACTCCGGGGGTTGGGGCACAGATACGCAGTATTTT
CASSHSGGWGTDTQYF
>TRBJ2-7|-|TRBV5-1|TRBD2
TGCGCCAGCAGCCCACCTATAGCGGGGGTCAACTCCTACGAGCAGTACTTC
CASSPPIAGVNSYEQYF
>TRBJ1-5|-|TRBV12-3/TRBV12-4|TRBD1
TGTGCCAGCAGTATACAGGGGAAACAGCCCCAGCATTTT
CASSIQGKQPQHF
>TRBJ2-1|-|TRBV4-1|-
TGCGCCAGCAGCCAAGAGAGGACGGGGTCCTACAATGAGCAGTTCTTC
CASSQERTGSYNEQFF
>TRBJ2-1|-|TRBV4-2|TRBD1
TGTGCCACCTCCCTGGACAGGGATGATGTGCAGTTCTTC
CATSLDRDDVQFF
>TRBJ2-7|-|TRBV19|TRBD1
TGTGCCAGTAGTACAGGGACAGGGGGCGGTCTCAAGCAGTACTTC
CASSTGTGGGLKQYF
>TRBJ2-1|-|TRBV3-1/TRBV3-2|TRBD2
TGTGCCAGCAGCCCCCAGCGGGGGGGGTACAATGAGCAGTTCTTC
CASSPQRGGYNEQFF
>TRBJ1-5|few|TRBV30|TRBD1
TGTGCCTGGACCGACAGGGGTAATAGACAGCCCCAGCATTTT
CAWTDRGNRQPQHF
>TRBJ2-3|-|TRBV2|-
TGTGCCAGCAGTGAAGCTGAGTTAGCTAGCACAGATACGCAGTATTTT
CASSEAELASTDTQYF
>TRBJ1-5|-|TRBV5-1|-
TGCGCCAGCAGCTTCACAGGCGATAGCAATCAGCCCCAGCATTTT
CASSFTGDSNQPQHF
>TRBJ1-6|-|TRBV10-3|-
TGTGCCATCAGAGACGAGGACCGGACAGCTAATTCACCCCTCCACTTT
CAIRDEDRTANSPLHF
>TRBJ1-3|-|TRBV4-2|-
TGTGCCAGCAGCCATGCCGGGACACTCGGAAACACCATATATTTT
CASSHAGTLGNTIYF
>TRBJ1-5|-|TRBV2|-
TGTGCCAGCAGTGAATTTGGGCAGTATAGCAATCAGCCCCAGCATTTT
CASSEFGQYSNQPQHF
>TRBJ1-1|-|TRBV9|-
TGTGCCAGCAGCGAATCTTTAATGAACACTGAAGCTTTCTTT
CASSESLMNTEAFF
>TRBJ2-1|many|TRBV30|TRBD2
TGTGCCTGGAGTGTACCCGGGGGGGCCTATGAGCAGTTCTTC
CAWSVPGGAYEQFF
>TRBJ1-2|-|TRBV11-2|TRBD1
TGTGCCAGCAGCTCCTTGACAGGGGAGGATAACTATGGCTACACCTTC
CASSSLTGEDNYGYTF
>TRBJ1-5|-|TRBV5-6|-
TGTGCCAGCAGCGTATCTACAGGGTCGGGGAATCAGCCCCAGCATTTT
CASSVSTGSGNQPQHF
>TRBJ1-2|-|TRBV6-6|-
TGTGCCAGCAGCCAATATAGTACTAACTATGGCTACACCTTC
CASSQYSTNYGYTF
>TRBJ1-5|few|TRBV5-4|TRBD1
TGTGCCAGCAGTCCCGGGACAGGGGATTTTGGTCAGCCCCAGCATTTT
CASSPGTGDFGQPQHF
>TRBJ1-6|-|TRBV14|TRBD1
TGTGCCAGCAACCGACAGGGAAATTCACCCCTCCACTTT
CASNRQGNSPLHF
>TRBJ1-1|-|TRBV5-1|-
TGCGCCAGCAAGAGGGAGACCCGGCAGGTCACTGAAGCTTTCTTT
CASKRETRQVTEAFF
>TRBJ1-2|-|TRBV9|TRBD1
TGTGCCAGCAGCTCCGCCAGGGGGCCTAGTAGTTGGGTTGGCTACACCTTC
CASSSARGPSSWVGYTF
>TRBJ1-2|-|TRBV7-9|TRBD1
TGTGCCAGCAGCTTTACACAGGGGATTGATGGCTACACCTTC
CASSFTQGIDGYTF
>TRBJ1-1|-|TRBV27|-
TGTGCCAGCAGTACCAGGAAATTGATGAACACTGAAGCTTTCTTT
CASSTRKLMNTEAFF
>TRBJ1-2|once|TRBV5-3|-
TGTGCCAGAAGCTTGGCGCGGAGCAACTCGGCGAGCTATGGCTACACCTTC
CARSLARSNSASYGYTF
>TRBJ1-2|-|TRBV9|TRBD1
TGTGCCAGCTCCCCACAGGGACAGGCGGGGTATGGGGTCACCTTC
CASSPQGQAGYGVTF
>TRBJ1-1|-|TRBV5-1|-
TGCGCCAGCAGCTGGGGGGGCAGTAACACTGAAGCTTTCTTT
CASSWGGSNTEAFF
>TRBJ2-1|once|TRBV6-5|-
TGTGCCAGCAGTAACTACCGACTATCTCAGTTCTTC
CASSNYRLSQFF
>TRBJ2-7|-|TRBV27|TRBD1
TGTGCCAGCAGCCCTTCCGGTTTAGGGACAGGGCCCTACGAGCAGTACTTC
CASSPSGLGTGPYEQYF
>TRBJ1-1|-|TRBV5-1|-
TGCGCCAGCAGCTTCGGACAGCTGAACACTGAAGCTTTCTTT
CASSFGQLNTEAFF
>TRBJ1-4|-|TRBV24-1|-
TGTGCCACCAGTGATTCCGGGGTGGGTGAAAAACTGTTTTTT
CATSDSGVGEKLFF
>TRBJ2-3|-|TRBV24-1|-
TGTGCCACGGCGGCAGGGGCTACAGATACGCAGTATTTT
CATAAGATDTQYF
>TRBJ2-5|-|TRBV2|TRBD1
TGTGCCAGCAGTCCGACAGGGTTGCAAGAGACCCAGTACTTC
CASSPTGLQETQYF